Following are 22 T cell receptor beta chains from one sample sequenced in a study of shared clonotypes between healthy human individuals. Assay used: immunoSEQ multiplex PCR; TCRdb lists only in-frame clones, some missing. Of approximately 1.4 million clones listed, 95% to 99% are singletons. The sequencing input was naive CD4+ T cells sorted from blood. Subset in this sample: CD45RA+ positively selected. Every receptor here comes from a man aged 25-45 years in good health.

Turning to this clone: Other nucleotide sequences in the sample specify the same CDR3. The chain carries TRBV18 and TRBJ2-7; a weak D match, TRBD1 (5 bases). Looked up from germline, CDR1 is KGHSH and CDR2 is LQKENI. This CDR3 contains 12 residues. V lost 4 bases and J lost 2, with 6 bases in between. CDR3 sequence: CASSRGAYEQYF. The CDR3 region has the DNA TGTGCCAGCTCACGGGGCGCCTACGAGCAGTACTTC.

The CDR3 spells CASSPKGAGELFF. The CDR3 DNA sequence: TGTGCCAGCAGCCCAAAGGGGGCCGGGGAGCTGTTTTTT. The rearrangement joins TRBV2 to TRBJ2-2; maybe TRBD1 (6 bases). The length of the CDR3 is 13 residues. Trimming left V 6 bases short and J 6 bases short, with 11 bases between. Germline CDR1 reads SNHLY; CDR2 reads FYNNEI.

This clone was seen just once. This chain joins TRBV27 and TRBJ2-3; the D gene could be TRBD1 or TRBD2 (5 bases each). The CDR3 loop spans 14 amino acids. The germline V gene encodes CDR1 MNHEY and CDR2 SMNVEV (reference sequence). V gave up 2 bases and J gave up 6 bases, with 12 bases separating them. This CDR3 reads CASSLRGARDTQYF. The CDR3 nucleotides are TGTGCCAGCAGTTTACGAGGGGCAAGGGATACGCAGTATTTT.

Worth noting for this clone: The sample carries other DNA sequences with the same CDR3. V gene TRBV5-1 combines with J gene TRBJ2-1; no clear D gene. V was pared by 0 bases and J by 5 bases, with 3 bases between. The germline V gene encodes CDR1 SGHRS and CDR2 YFSETQ. This CDR3 region has 12 residues. DNA of the CDR3: TGCGCCAGCAGCTTGGTGGACAATGAGCAGTTCTTC. This sequence encodes CASSLVDNEQFF.

The CDR3 sequence is CASSLGFGAGDYEQYF. Here the CDR3 DNA reads TGCGCCAGCAGCTTGGGGTTCGGGGCGGGGGACTACGAGCAGTACTTC. This chain joins TRBV5-1 and TRBJ2-7; TRBD2 matches at 7 bases. The CDR3 consists of 16 residues. Germline CDR1 reads SGHRS; CDR2 reads YFSETQ. The trim removed 0 bases at V and 3 bases at J, leaving 9 bases unmatched.

For the CDR3, the DNA is TGTGCCAGCGTCAGGGCAGCGGGAGGAAATTACGAGCAGTACTTC. It specifies CASVRAAGGNYEQYF. The genes are TRBV28 and TRBJ2-7; 9 nucleotides agree with TRBD2. Per the germline V gene, CDR1 is MDHEN and CDR2 is SYDVKM. Germline trimming cut 8 bases from V and 4 bases from J; bases unmatched to any gene: 12. The length of the CDR3 is 15 residues.

On this clone: The same CDR3 is also encoded by other DNA sequences in this sample. The chain joins TRBV10-3 to TRBJ2-6; no clear D gene. Trimming left V 6 bases short and J 0 bases short, with 3 bases between. CDR3 length: 13 amino acids. Germline CDR1 and CDR2: ENHRY and SYGVKD. The CDR3 DNA reads TGTGCCATCAGGGGCTCTGGGGCCAACGTCCTGACTTTC. This encodes CAIRGSGANVLTF.

This sequence joins TRBV19 and TRBJ2-7; TRBD1 matches at 7 bases. V lost 3 bases to trimming and J lost 2 bases; unmatched junction nucleotides: 10. The CDR3 runs 16 residues. The V gene's germline CDR1 is LNHDA and CDR2 SQIVND (reference sequence). The chain's CDR3 is CASSILLGQGAYEQYF. The CDR3 region has the DNA TGTGCCAGTAGTATTCTGTTGGGGCAGGGGGCCTACGAGCAGTACTTC.

The chain uses TRBV6-5 and TRBJ1-3; D is uncertain. The germline gives CDR1 MNHEY, CDR2 SVGAGI. V shed 2 bases and J shed 1 base, with 6 bases lying between them. The CDR3 length is 14 residues. The CDR3 nucleotides read TGTGCCAGCAGTTACAGGTCTTCTGGAAACACCATATATTTT. It translates to CASSYRSSGNTIYF.

The rearrangement links TRBV28 to TRBJ2-1; no reliable D call. CDR1 and CDR2 from the germline V gene are MDHEN and SYDVKM. The CDR3 loop spans 13 amino acids. Trimming stripped 4 bases from V and 5 bases from J, with 9 bases between. The CDR3 DNA reads TGTGCCAGCAGTTACCGGGCAGACAATGAGCAGTTCTTC. Protein sequence: CASSYRADNEQFF.

The chain uses TRBV5-4 and TRBJ2-5; TRBD1 aligns across 8 bases. The junction had 10 bases not matched to a gene; V was cut back by 4 bases and J by 5 bases. This CDR3 comprises 15 residues. CDR1 SGHNT and CDR2 YYREEE come from the germline V gene (reference sequence). CDR3 sequence reads: CASSVTQGAGETQYF. The CDR3 DNA reads TGTGCCAGCAGCGTCACTCAGGGGGCTGGCGAGACCCAGTACTTC.

This chain uses TRBV28 with TRBJ2-7; the match to TRBD1 covers 7 bases. V gave up 11 bases and J gave up 2 bases; unmatched junction bases: 12. The length of the CDR3 is 14 residues. Germline assignment: CDR1 MDHEN and CDR2 SYDVKM. CDR3 in DNA: TGTGCCGTGTTAATTGACAGGGACACCTACGAGCAGTACTTC. Amino acids: CAVLIDRDTYEQYF.

V gene TRBV6-5 combines with J gene TRBJ2-7, with D maybe TRBD2 (6 bases). Germline V CDR1 and CDR2: MNHEY, SVGAGI. The CDR3 is made up of 14 amino acids. V was trimmed by 10 bases and J by 3 bases, leaving 19 bases between them. The CDR3 region has the DNA TGTGCCACTTCTCGGGGCGGGAAAGTCTACGAGCAGTACTTC. As protein: CATSRGGKVYEQYF.

The rearrangement joins TRBV11-1 to TRBJ2-4; D may be TRBD2 (6 bases). The CDR3 is 16 residues long. Trimming removed 5 bases at V and 0 bases at J, with 14 bases between. Looked up from germline, CDR1 is SGHAT and CDR2 is FQDESV (reference sequence). The CDR3 DNA reads as TGTGCCAGCAGCAAAACGGGAGCGGTAGCCAAAAACATTCAGTACTTC. This sequence encodes CASSKTGAVAKNIQYF.

The V call is TRBV29-1, the J call TRBJ2-7, with no clear D. Deletions cut 7 bases from V and 9 bases from J, with 19 bases between. From germline, CDR1 is SQVTM and CDR2 ANQGSEA. CDR3 length: 12 residues. CDR3 DNA: TGCAGCGGGGTCGATGGAGTTTTTGTGCAGTACTTC. As protein: CSGVDGVFVQYF.

V usage is TRBV2 and J usage is TRBJ2-7, with D maybe TRBD1 (5 bases). CDR1 and CDR2 from the germline V gene are SNHLY and FYNNEI. This CDR3 has 13 residues. V dropped 2 bases and J dropped 6 bases, with 11 bases sitting between them. For the CDR3, the DNA is TGTGCCAGCAGTGAAATTAGGGGTCTCGAGCAGTACTTC. Its protein is CASSEIRGLEQYF.

This chain uses TRBV28 with TRBJ2-7; 8 bases map to TRBD2. The trim removed 9 bases at V and 3 bases at J, leaving 7 bases unmatched. The CDR3 totals 13 residues. The germline CDR1 and CDR2 sequences are MDHEN and SYDVKM. CDR3 protein: CASSGGPRYEQYF. The CDR3 nucleotides are TGTGCCAGTTCGGGAGGGCCGCGCTACGAGCAGTACTTC.

This clone appeared a single time. Different DNA sequences within this sample yield the same CDR3. The V call is TRBV28, the J call TRBJ2-7; D is unclear. Germline CDR1 MDHEN, CDR2 SYDVKM. The CDR3 is 12 residues long. Trimming removed 6 bases from V and 3 bases from J, with 9 bases in between. CDR3 DNA: TGTGCCAGCAGCTCCGTGGGCTACGAGCAGTACTTC. It is translated as CASSSVGYEQYF.

This clone was recorded only once. The rearrangement uses TRBV27 and TRBJ2-7; 12 positions match TRBD1. The V and J ends lost 7 bases and 6 bases, in that order; junction bases with no gene match: 10. Germline V gene lookup returns CDR1 MNHEY and CDR2 SMNVEV (reference sequence). CDR3 length equals 15 residues. CDR3 in amino acids: CASTPPGQGAVEQYF. The CDR3 DNA follows: TGTGCCAGCACGCCCCCGGGACAGGGGGCGGTCGAGCAGTACTTC.

This chain connects TRBV5-4 to TRBJ2-1; TRBD1 aligns across 9 bases. The CDR3 length is 13 residues. The V gene end was trimmed by 5 bases and the J gene end by 3 bases; junction bases not matched to a gene: 0. CDR1 and CDR2 (germline): SGHNT, YYREEE (reference sequence). CDR3 amino acids: CASRGQGYNEQFF. CDR3 DNA: TGTGCCAGCAGGGGACAGGGCTACAATGAGCAGTTCTTC.

In this sample, this clone turned up once. The CDR3, as DNA: TGTGCCAGTTCCCCCTTCGGGCCTCGGTTCTTC. Translation gives CASSPFGPRFF. The V and J genes are TRBV28 and TRBJ2-1; D uncertain. Germline V gene data show CDR1 as MDHEN and CDR2 as SYDVKM. The CDR3 contains 11 residues. V was clipped by 9 bases and J by 15 bases, with 18 bases between them.

The CDR3 bases are TGCGCCAGCAGCAAGGATACTAGCGGGAGGCCTGAGCAGTTCTTC. It yields the protein CASSKDTSGRPEQFF. The chain couples TRBV5-1 to TRBJ2-1; 12 bases line up with TRBD2. CDR1 and CDR2 (germline): SGHRS, YFSETQ. The junction had 8 bases not matched to a gene; V was cut back by 4 bases and J by 9 bases. There are 15 residues in the CDR3.